The 12 T cell receptor beta chains in this list originate from one sample, sequenced in a study of blood T cell repertoires in COVID-19. Produced via immunoSEQ multiplex PCR; TCRdb's table is partial and in-frame only. The profile shows about 73,000 clones, 90% of them singletons. Sequences were obtained from peripheral blood. The receptors were sampled from a young woman with acute or convalescent COVID-19.

The gene calls are TRBV14 and TRBJ2-2, with TRBD1 matching 9 bases. The V gene end was trimmed by 0 bases and the J gene end by 5 bases; junction bases not matched to a gene: 7. Germline loops: CDR1 SGHDN, CDR2 FVKESK. The CDR3 runs 17 residues. CDR3 in DNA: TGTGCCAGCAGCCAAGATTGGCCGGGACAGGGTACCGGGGAGCTGTTTTTT. This codes for CASSQDWPGQGTGELFF.

The V call is TRBV20-1, the J call TRBJ2-7, with D possibly matching TRBD1 (6 bases). Germline lookup yields CDR1 DFQATT and CDR2 SNEGSKA (reference sequence). CDR3 size: 14 residues. V lost 3 bases, J lost 6 bases, and 18 bases lay in between. The DNA of the CDR3 is TGCAGTGCTAGTCGCCGCCAGGGGTTTATCGAGCAGTACTTC. Its translation is CSASRRQGFIEQYF.

The chain uses TRBV6-1 and TRBJ1-4, with unresolved D. Germline V gene data show CDR1 as MNHNS and CDR2 as SASEGT. The CDR3 has 14 amino acids. The germline V and J ends were trimmed by 5 bases and 0 bases, with 7 bases remaining between them. The CDR3 sequence is CASSYVATNEKLFF. DNA for the CDR3: TGTGCCAGCAGTTATGTTGCAACTAATGAAAAACTGTTTTTT.

Only a few counts were recorded for this clone. The chain recombines TRBV6-4 with TRBJ1-6, with D unclear. Between the trimmed V and J ends, which lost 1 base and 6 bases, there was a span of 7 bases. Germline loops: CDR1 MRHNA, CDR2 SNTAGT. CDR3 length equals 14 residues. The CDR3 sequence: CASSDYSLNSPLHF. In nucleotides, the CDR3 is TGTGCCAGCAGTGACTACAGCCTTAATTCACCCCTCCACTTT.

J is TRBJ2-2 and V is TRBV7-5; the D call of TRBD2 is as the table states it, not checked on the DNA. TRBV7-5 is a recognized pseudogene. CDR3 length: 12 residues. The CDR3 DNA is TGTGTCAGAAGCCCCGTGACCGGGGAGCTGTTTTTT. This codes for CVRSPVTGELFF.

V and J are TRBV28 and TRBJ1-1, with TRBD1 as a possible D gene (5 bases). Germline V CDR1 and CDR2: MDHEN, SYDVKM. The V gene lost 7 bases and the J gene lost 0 bases, with 15 bases spanning the gap. This CDR3 spans 15 amino acids. The CDR3 DNA follows: TGTGCCAGCAATCTCGAAGGGGACTTGAACACTGAAGCTTTCTTT. This translates into CASNLEGDLNTEAFF. The full variable domain, with the rest looked up from reference TRBV28 and TRBJ1-1, is DVKVTQSSRYLVKRTGEKVFLECVQDMDHENMFWYRQDPGLGLRLIYFSYDVKMKEKGDIPEGYSVSREKKERFSLILESASTNQTSMYLCASNLEGDLNTEAFFGQGTRLTVV.

The chain recombines TRBV30 with TRBJ2-1, with D hard to call. V lost 3 bases to trimming and J lost 7 bases, with 10 bases between them. This CDR3 has 12 residues. Germline V CDR1 and CDR2: GTSNPN, SVGIG (reference sequence). The CDR3 region has the DNA TGTGCCTGGAGCCCTACCGGGAATGAGCAGTTCTTC. This codes for CAWSPTGNEQFF.

The chain couples TRBV6-1 to TRBJ1-2, with 12 bases lining up with TRBD1. The V and J ends lost 2 bases and 9 bases, in that order; junction bases with no gene match: 4. The CDR3 has 14 residues. The germline gives CDR1 MNHNS, CDR2 SASEGT. The CDR3 DNA is TGTGCCAGCAGTGAAAGGGGACAGGGGGCGAGCTACACCTTC. It yields the protein CASSERGQGASYTF.

The chain joins TRBV7-9 to TRBJ2-3; D is unclear. V was cut by 1 base and J by 6 bases, with 5 bases left in between. The CDR3 sequence is 12 residues long. The V gene's germline CDR1 is SEHNR and CDR2 FQNEAQ (reference sequence). As DNA, the CDR3 is TGTGCCAGCAGCTTAGGGCCTGATACGCAGTATTTT. Protein product: CASSLGPDTQYF.

The chain is built from TRBV28 and TRBJ1-1; D is uncertain. The V end lost 5 bases, the J end lost 0 bases, and 25 bases lay between the germline ends. The CDR3 totals 19 residues. Germline values: CDR1 MDHEN, CDR2 SYDVKM. The CDR3 sequence is CASSTLSTGIPRVNTEAFF. Written as DNA, the CDR3 is TGTGCCAGCAGTACCTTAAGCACCGGGATCCCACGGGTGAACACTGAAGCTTTCTTT.

The chain combines TRBV20-1 with TRBJ1-1; the match to TRBD1 covers 7 bases. The germline gives CDR1 DFQATT, CDR2 SNEGSKA (reference sequence). The CDR3 length is 14 residues. Trimming cost V 3 bases and J 4 bases; bases outside gene matches: 8. The CDR3 region is CSASLPDRRTEAFF. As DNA, the CDR3 is TGCAGTGCTAGTCTGCCGGACAGGCGCACTGAAGCTTTCTTT.

The rearrangement links TRBV6-6 to TRBJ1-3; D is uncertain. In germline, CDR1 is MNHNY, CDR2 SVGAGI (reference sequence). The ends were cut back, 1 base at V and 0 bases at J, with 7 bases in the middle. CDR3 length equals 15 residues. The CDR3 sequence: CASSYWTSSGNTIYF. CDR3 coding DNA: TGTGCCAGCAGTTACTGGACTAGCTCTGGAAACACCATATATTTT.